This TCR beta chain was sequenced for a study of control samples from healthy donors and cancer patients. Sequencing was performed with immunoSEQ multiplex PCR; in TCRdb, only in-frame clones are kept and a portion is missing. The sample includes about 190,000 clones, about 90% seen only once; the top ten take about 2%. V was pared by 0 bases and J by 4 bases, with 6 bases of the junction left unmatched. Germline CDR1 is LNHNV and CDR2 is YYDKDF (reference sequence). The CDR3 is 17 amino acids. V and J are TRBV15 and TRBJ2-1, with 10 bases aligning to TRBD2. The receptor's source is a young man in good health. Material: blood. This CDR3 reads CATSRDEAGGLYNEQFF. DNA for the CDR3: TGTGCCACCAGCAGAGATGAAGCGGGGGGGTTGTACAATGAGCAGTTCTTC.